The entry below describes one TCR beta chain. Antigen: not known. The time point: newly diagnosed GD, antithyroid drugs for less than 3 months. Making the TCR library involved RNA that had been extracted from PBMCs. This entry is derived from a study of regulatory T cells in long-lasting Graves disease. Broader study findings: Because few samples were included, accuracy may have been lower. Samples came from peripheral blood alone, without thyroid tissue.

The TCR beta library used iRepertoire HTBI primers with Arm-PCR amplification of CDR3. TCRdb used MiXCR to reprocess the multiplex PCR reads, holding one entry per CDR3 protein. The table records roughly 380,000 distinct CDR3 sequences, 16% of them present only once. Germline trimming cut 6 bases from V and 6 bases from J; bases unmatched to any gene: 10. The CDR3 loop spans 18 amino acids. Germline V lookup: CDR1 SGHTA, CDR2 FQGNSA. The data were also submitted as part of a second study, on T cells in Graves' hyperthyroidism and ophthalmopathy. From that paper: Reasons for excluding patients were uncontrolled infection, other autoimmune disease, pregnancy or lactation. The HTBI primer set drove a first-round RT-PCR of the TCR CDR3.

The sample consisted of peripheral blood mononuclear cells (PBMCs), taken at new diagnosis, from a patient treated with antithyroid drugs. The clonotype was recovered from a man aged 40-55 years with Graves disease. The rearrangement joins TRBV7-2 to TRBJ2-2, with 16 bases matching TRBD2. CDR3 in DNA: TGTGCCAGCAGTTTTCTACCGGGACTAGCGGGGGGGCCCGGGGAGCTGTTTTTT. Translated, it gives CASSFLPGLAGGPGELFF.